Listed below are T cell receptor beta chains from one sample, sequenced in a study of T cells in narcolepsy. Method: immunoSEQ multiplex PCR; TCRdb's copy keeps in-frame clones and lacks some. This table has tens of thousands of clones, about three quarters appearing once. Sequencing input: CD45RA- memory CD4+ T cells from PBMCs. These receptors were taken from a human donor with narcolepsy. Each CDR3 is given with its conserved first and last residue.

CDR3aa | j_gene | len | v_gene
CASGLRYRGQSYNEQFF | TRBJ2-1 | 17 | TRBV12-5
CASSPPPGQYNEQFF | TRBJ2-1 | 15 | TRBV19
CASSLLKTTSSYEQYF | TRBJ2-7 | 16 | TRBV5-4
CASSLGTGVNGYTF | TRBJ1-2 | 14 | TRBV7-8
CATGRDRGNNEQFF | TRBJ2-1 | 14 | TRBV18
CASSLLQSLNTQYF | TRBJ2-3 | 14 | TRBV27
CASSLEGGRAYNEQFF | TRBJ2-1 | 16 | TRBV7-9
CASSSGQVTYEQYF | TRBJ2-7 | 14 | TRBV28
CASSEKGRLGAFF | TRBJ1-1 | 13 | TRBV6-1
CASSHMDEQFF | TRBJ2-1 | 11 | TRBV6-5
CASSPGGDTQYF | TRBJ2-3 | 12 | TRBV18
CASKRQGGADTEAFF | TRBJ1-1 | 15 | TRBV6-5
CASIPTDRYTQYF | TRBJ2-3 | 13 | TRBV5-1
CASRTTSGNTGELFF | TRBJ2-2 | 15 | TRBV2
CASSAGGSYNEQFF | TRBJ2-1 | 14 | TRBV6-5
CASSGVGGTEAFF | TRBJ1-1 | 13 | TRBV5-1
CASSKAGGGNEQFF | TRBJ2-1 | 14 | TRBV5-1
CASSRTAGYEQYF | TRBJ2-7 | 13 | TRBV19
CASSDTGSGANVLTF | TRBJ2-6 | 15 | TRBV25-1
CASCAGGTNEKLFF | TRBJ1-4 | 14 | TRBV6-6
CASSEGAYGYTF | TRBJ1-2 | 12 | TRBV19
CASSLQHHSQRNIQYF | TRBJ2-4 | 16 | TRBV19
CASSSPGTGGSEQYF | TRBJ2-7 | 15 | TRBV7-9
CASSSGQMDTEAFF | TRBJ1-1 | 14 | TRBV5-1
CASSPFIRGNTEAFF | TRBJ1-1 | 15 | TRBV18
CASSYGQGSYEQYF | TRBJ2-7 | 14 | TRBV6-6
CASSLKSGVFENQPQHF | TRBJ1-5 | 17 | TRBV27
CASSLGRNSYEQYF | TRBJ2-7 | 14 | TRBV7-2
CASSILAESNQPQHF | TRBJ1-5 | 15 | TRBV19
CAWRASGRANTGELFF | TRBJ2-2 | 16 | TRBV30
CATSRDLIATNEKLFF | TRBJ1-4 | 16 | TRBV15
CASSEEGGGTDTQYF | TRBJ2-3 | 15 | TRBV2
CASSWDSENTEAFF | TRBJ1-1 | 14 | TRBV2
CASSILAGAHEQFF | TRBJ2-1 | 14 | TRBV19
CASSLWQNEKLFF | TRBJ1-4 | 13 | TRBV28
CASSLIGAVGEKLFF | TRBJ1-4 | 15 | TRBV7-8
CASIIGQGVIPMNTEAFF | TRBJ1-1 | 18 | TRBV28
CASSLVGGSEETQYF | TRBJ2-5 | 15 | TRBV5-4
CASSVAWAGATYNEQFF | TRBJ2-1 | 17 | TRBV9
CASRIENTEAFF | TRBJ1-1 | 12 | TRBV19
CASSTQGANGYTF | TRBJ1-2 | 13 | TRBV2
CASSPTGSGGGSPLHF | TRBJ1-6 | 16 | TRBV18
CASAGTSYEQYF | TRBJ2-7 | 12 | TRBV21-1
CASRVSAYNEQFF | TRBJ2-1 | 13 | TRBV19
CSVDYTGPGGYTF | TRBJ1-2 | 13 | TRBV29-1
CASSPGGGNQPQHF | TRBJ1-5 | 14 | TRBV5-1